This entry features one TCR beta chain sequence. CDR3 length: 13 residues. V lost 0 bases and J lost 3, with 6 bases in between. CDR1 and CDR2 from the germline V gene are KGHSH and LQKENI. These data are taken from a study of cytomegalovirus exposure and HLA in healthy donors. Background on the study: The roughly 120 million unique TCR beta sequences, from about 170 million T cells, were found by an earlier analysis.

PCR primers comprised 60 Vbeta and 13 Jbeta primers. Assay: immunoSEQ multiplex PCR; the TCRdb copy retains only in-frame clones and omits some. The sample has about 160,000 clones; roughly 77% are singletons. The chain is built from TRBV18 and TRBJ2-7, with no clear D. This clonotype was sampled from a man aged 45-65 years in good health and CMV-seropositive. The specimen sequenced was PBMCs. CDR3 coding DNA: TGTGCCAGCTCACCACCTCACAGCTACGAGCAGTACTTC. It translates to CASSPPHSYEQYF. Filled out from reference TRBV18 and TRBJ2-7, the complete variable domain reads NAGVMQNPRHLVRRRGQEARLRCSPMKGHSHVYWYRQLPEEGLKFMVYLQKENIIDESGMPKERFSAEFPKEGPSILRIQQVVRGDSAAYFCASSPPHSYEQYFGPGTRLTVT.